The 7 T cell receptor beta chains below all came from one sample that was sequenced in a study of regulatory T cells in long-lasting Graves disease. The TCR beta library used iRepertoire HTBI primers with Arm-PCR amplification of CDR3. TCRdb analysed the multiplex PCR reads with MiXCR anew, one entry per CDR3 protein. The sample lists approximately 400,000 distinct CDR3 sequences, roughly 16% occurring once. Time point defined: newly diagnosed GD, antithyroid drugs for less than 3 months. PBMC-extracted RNA yielded the TCR library. Sequencing was performed on peripheral blood mononuclear cells (PBMCs), taken at new diagnosis, from a patient treated with antithyroid drugs. These receptors came from a female donor with Graves disease.

Ten or more counts support this clonotype. The chain combines TRBV18 with TRBJ1-6, with no clear D. V was shortened by 3 bases and J by 9 bases, with 6 bases between the two germline ends. Germline V gene lookup returns CDR1 KGHSH and CDR2 LQKENI. The CDR3 sequence is 12 residues long. CDR3 DNA: TGTGCCAGCTCACCCATAGGTTCACCCCTCCACTTT. This sequence encodes CASSPIGSPLHF.

Many counts were recorded for this clonotype. The chain employs TRBV7-2 and TRBJ2-7; 10 nucleotides match TRBD2. This CDR3 has 17 residues. V lost 5 bases to trimming and J lost 7 bases; unmatched junction nucleotides: 17. Germline V gene lookup returns CDR1 SGHTA and CDR2 FQGNSA. This chain's CDR3 is CASSRRASSGSLGEQYF. The CDR3 DNA reads as TGTGCCAGCAGCCGTAGAGCCTCTAGCGGGAGCCTGGGGGAGCAGTACTTC.

This sequence joins TRBV6-4 and TRBJ2-1, with TRBD2 matching 10 bases. Germline CDR1 and CDR2: MRHNA and SNTAGT. V shed 0 bases, J shed 8 bases, and the junction held 4 bases outside the gene matches. CDR3 length: 15 amino acids. The CDR3 loop is CASSDSAGGLDEQFF. Written as DNA, the CDR3 is TGTGCCAGCAGTGACTCAGCGGGGGGGCTTGATGAGCAGTTCTTC.

In this sample, this clonotype turned up many times. The chain links TRBV3-1 to TRBJ2-3, with 8 positions matching TRBD2. This CDR3 region has 16 residues. CDR1 and CDR2 (germline): LGHDT, YNNKEL (reference sequence). V gave up 3 bases and J gave up 2 bases; unmatched junction bases: 7. CDR3 amino acids: CASSHLRGGITDTQYF. The DNA of the CDR3 is TGTGCCAGCAGCCACCTTCGGGGGGGCATCACAGATACGCAGTATTTT.

This clonotype came up many times. The V gene is TRBV29-1, the J gene TRBJ1-1, with D tentatively TRBD1 (6 bases). Germline CDR1 and CDR2: SQVTM and ANQGSEA. CDR3 length equals 13 residues. V dropped 7 bases and J dropped 3 bases, with 15 bases sitting between them. DNA for the CDR3: TGCAGCGGAATACAGGGTGGCGACACTGAAGCTTTCTTT. Amino acids: CSGIQGGDTEAFF.

Points on this clonotype: This sequence may be a read error, since a much larger clone differs from it by one base. The rearrangement joins TRBV11-1 to TRBJ2-3, with D perhaps matching TRBD2 (5 bases). Germline V CDR1 and CDR2: SGHAT, FQDESV (reference sequence). The CDR3 covers 13 residues. The CDR3 region has the DNA TGTGCCAGCAGCTTACGTGAGGGAGATATGCAGTATTTT. Translation: CASSLREGDMQYF.

In this sample, this clonotype turned up many times. The chain has TRBV6-1 and TRBJ2-2; 7 bases map to TRBD1. Germline CDR1 and CDR2: MNHNS and SASEGT. The trim removed 11 bases at V and 2 bases at J, leaving 11 bases unmatched. The CDR3 spans 15 residues. CDR3 protein: CAANFGTDNTGELFF. DNA of the CDR3: TGTGCCGCCAATTTCGGGACAGACAACACCGGGGAGCTGTTTTTT.